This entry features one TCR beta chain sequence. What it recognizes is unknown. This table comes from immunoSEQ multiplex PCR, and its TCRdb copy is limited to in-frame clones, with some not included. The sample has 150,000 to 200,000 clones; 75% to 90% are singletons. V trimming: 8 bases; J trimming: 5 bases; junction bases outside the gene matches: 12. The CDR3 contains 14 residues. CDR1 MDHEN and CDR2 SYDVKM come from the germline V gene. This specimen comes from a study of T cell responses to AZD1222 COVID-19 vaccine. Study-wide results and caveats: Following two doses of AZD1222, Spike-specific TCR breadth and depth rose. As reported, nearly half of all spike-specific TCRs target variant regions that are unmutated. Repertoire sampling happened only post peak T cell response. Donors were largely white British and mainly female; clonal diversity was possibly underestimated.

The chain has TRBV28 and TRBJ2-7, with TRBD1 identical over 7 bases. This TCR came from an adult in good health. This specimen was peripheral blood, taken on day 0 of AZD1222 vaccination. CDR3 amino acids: CASQTPTGRHEQYF. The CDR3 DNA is TGTGCCAGCCAAACCCCGACAGGGCGCCACGAGCAGTACTTC.